Following are 17 T cell receptor beta chains from one sample sequenced in a study of technical replicates of blood from four donors. Repertoires were generated with immunoSEQ multiplex PCR, while TCRdb's copy carries only in-frame clones and drops some. The sample includes about 16,000 clones, about 83% of them seen just once. Sequencing input: PBMCs. Receptor source: a human donor in good health.

This clone was seen just once. This chain connects TRBV5-1 to TRBJ2-5, with D perhaps matching TRBD1 (6 bases). Deletions cut 4 bases from V and 5 bases from J, with 9 bases between. This CDR3 spans 12 amino acids. The germline V gene encodes CDR1 SGHRS and CDR2 YFSETQ. CDR3 bases: TGCGCCAGCAGCCCAGGGGAGGAGACCCAGTACTTC. Translation gives CASSPGEETQYF.

The J gene is TRBJ2-1, the V gene TRBV19, with 11 bases lining up with TRBD2. The germline gives CDR1 LNHDA, CDR2 SQIVND (reference sequence). The CDR3 is 17 residues long. V lost 5 bases to trimming and J lost 7 bases; unmatched junction nucleotides: 13. CDR3 coding DNA: TGTGCCAGTAGTTATTCTAGCGGGAGGATGACAAGGAATGAGCAGTTCTTC. This encodes CASSYSSGRMTRNEQFF.

The chain combines TRBV7-3 with TRBJ2-1; 7 bases line up with TRBD2. The V gene's germline CDR1 is SGHTA and CDR2 FQGTGA. The CDR3 extends over 15 amino acids. The V segment lost 3 bases and the J segment 5 bases; nucleotides outside the gene matches: 7. The CDR3 DNA reads as TGTGCCAGCAGCTTGTTTCTAGCGGAGGACAATGAGCAGTTCTTC. Translating gives CASSLFLAEDNEQFF. Supplemented by reference TRBV7-3 and TRBJ2-1, the full variable domain reads GAGVSQTPSNKVTEKGKYVELRCDPISGHTALYWYRQSLGQGPEFLIYFQGTGAADDSGLPNDRFFAVRPEGSVSTLKIQRTERGDSAVYLCASSLFLAEDNEQFFGPGTRLTVL.

The V call is TRBV11-3, the J call TRBJ2-1, with no clear D. CDR3 length equals 14 residues. Deletions cut 1 base from V and 7 bases from J, with 11 bases between. Germline CDR1 is SGHNT and CDR2 is YENEEA. The CDR3 bases are TGTGCCAGCAGCTTAGGATACGACGGGAATGAGCAGTTCTTC. This codes for CASSLGYDGNEQFF.

On this clone: Relative to the germline gene, one junction end is altered; a read error may explain this. The chain is built from TRBV30 and TRBJ2-6; 7 bases line up with TRBD2. Germline-derived CDR1 and CDR2 are GTSNPN and SVGIG (reference sequence). The CDR3 contains 13 residues. CDR3 nucleotide sequence: TGTGCCTGGAGTGTCCTTAGGGAGGGACTTAGGGCTTTC. Its protein is CAWSVLREGLRAF.

V usage is TRBV6-6 and J usage is TRBJ2-4; D is perhaps TRBD2 (6 bases). V lost 2 bases and J lost 9, with 11 bases in between. The germline gives CDR1 MNHNY, CDR2 SVGAGI (reference sequence). This CDR3 comprises 13 residues. The chain's CDR3 is CASSYGVGGIQYF. The DNA for the CDR3 is TGTGCCAGCAGTTACGGGGTCGGGGGCATTCAGTACTTC.

V and J are TRBV18 and TRBJ2-1; TRBD2 aligns across 11 bases. CDR3 size: 17 residues. Per germline, CDR1 KGHSH and CDR2 LQKENI. The V segment lost 2 bases and the J segment 10 bases; nucleotides outside the gene matches: 13. This chain's CDR3 is CASSPTVGTSGSGEQFF. The CDR3, as DNA: TGTGCCAGCTCACCAACGGTAGGAACTAGCGGGAGCGGGGAGCAGTTCTTC. The variable domain in full, completed from reference TRBV18 and TRBJ2-1, reads NAGVMQNPRHLVRRRGQEARLRCSPMKGHSHVYWYRQLPEEGLKFMVYLQKENIIDESGMPKERFSAEFPKEGPSILRIQQVVRGDSAAYFCASSPTVGTSGSGEQFFGPGTRLTVL.

This clone occurred once. The chain employs TRBV28 and TRBJ2-1; the match to TRBD2 covers 7 bases. After removal of 3 bases from V and 4 bases from J, the junction contained 6 bases not matched to a gene. This CDR3 spans 15 amino acids. Germline V lookup: CDR1 MDHEN, CDR2 SYDVKM. CDR3 DNA: TGTGCCAGCAGTTTGCCGGCTAGCGGTTACAATGAGCAGTTCTTC. Translating gives CASSLPASGYNEQFF.

The rearrangement uses TRBV11-2 and TRBJ1-2; 8 positions match TRBD1. Germline loops: CDR1 SGHAT, CDR2 FQNNGV. The V gene end was trimmed by 0 bases and the J gene end by 7 bases; junction bases not matched to a gene: 7. The CDR3 is made up of 15 amino acids. DNA of the CDR3: TGTGCCAGCAGCTTAGATAGCGCAGGGGGCGGTGGCTACACCTTC. This sequence encodes CASSLDSAGGGGYTF. The full variable domain, completed using reference TRBV11-2 and TRBJ1-2, is EAGVAQSPRYKIIEKRQSVAFWCNPISGHATLYWYQQILGQGPKLLIQFQNNGVVDDSQLPKDRFSAERLKGVDSTLKIQPAKLEDSAVYLCASSLDSAGGGGYTFGSGTRLTVV.

V usage is TRBV5-6 and J usage is TRBJ2-7, with 9 nucleotides matching TRBD2. CDR1 is SGHDT, CDR2 YYEEEE, per germline. This CDR3 contains 14 residues. The trim removed 0 bases at V and 3 bases at J, leaving 1 base unmatched. The CDR3 coding sequence is TGTGCCAGCAGCTTGGGTAGCGGGGGCTACGAGCAGTACTTC. Translated: CASSLGSGGYEQYF.

The genes are TRBV5-1 and TRBJ2-7; 9 bases line up with TRBD1. Germline V lookup: CDR1 SGHRS, CDR2 YFSETQ. This CDR3 region has 15 residues. V shed 5 bases, J shed 0 bases, and the junction held 6 bases outside the gene matches. The CDR3 is CASSRGQGDSYEQYF. The DNA of the CDR3 is TGCGCCAGCAGTAGGGGACAGGGAGACTCCTACGAGCAGTACTTC.

The chain recombines TRBV5-1 with TRBJ1-2, with TRBD1 identical over 7 bases. Losses at the gene ends were 0 bases for V and 6 bases for J; bases not matched to a gene: 8. The CDR3 consists of 15 residues. Per germline, CDR1 SGHRS and CDR2 YFSETQ. CDR3 nucleotides: TGCGCCAGCAGCTTGGATGGTCCCAGGGGGAATGGCTACACCTTC. Its protein product is CASSLDGPRGNGYTF.

The genes are TRBV30 and TRBJ1-3, with 9 bases matching TRBD1. CDR3 length: 13 residues. The J segment lost 6 bases and the V segment lost 5 bases, leaving 5 bases of the junction unmatched. Per germline, CDR1 GTSNPN and CDR2 SVGIG (reference sequence). CDR3 in amino acids: CAWDRGTVNTIYF. The CDR3 DNA sequence: TGTGCCTGGGACAGGGGGACCGTAAACACCATATATTTT.

V is TRBV5-1 and J is TRBJ2-2; 11 bases align to TRBD1. Germline-derived CDR1 and CDR2 are SGHRS and YFSETQ. Trimming cost V 4 bases and J 4 bases; bases outside gene matches: 3. This CDR3 has 15 amino acids. In DNA form, the CDR3 reads TGCGCCAGCAGCGGGGGGACAGGGGGCACCGGGGAGCTGTTTTTT. It specifies CASSGGTGGTGELFF.

This clone has a single count. The V call is TRBV15, the J call TRBJ2-1, with 8 positions matching TRBD1. Per the germline V gene, CDR1 is LNHNV and CDR2 is YYDKDF (reference sequence). Unmatched junction bases numbered 2, after V lost 3 bases and J lost 4 bases. CDR3 length equals 14 residues. The CDR3 protein is CATSRGQDYNEQFF. Here the CDR3 DNA reads TGTGCCACCAGCAGGGGACAGGATTACAATGAGCAGTTCTTC.

This clone occurred once. This rearrangement joins TRBV29-1 to TRBJ2-5, with 11 bases matching TRBD2. Germline V CDR1 and CDR2: SQVTM, ANQGSEA. This CDR3 spans 15 amino acids. V trimming: 5 bases; J trimming: 5 bases; junction bases outside the gene matches: 10. The CDR3 is CSVRMGLAESETQYF. The CDR3, as DNA: TGCAGCGTTAGGATGGGACTAGCGGAATCTGAGACCCAGTACTTC.

CDR3 protein: CSVETPYGQDTGELFF. In nucleotides, the CDR3 is TGCAGCGTTGAAACTCCGTATGGACAGGACACCGGGGAGCTGTTTTTT. The genes are TRBV29-1 and TRBJ2-2; 7 positions agree with TRBD1. Germline loops: CDR1 SQVTM, CDR2 ANQGSEA. This CDR3 has 16 amino acids. J lost 3 bases, V lost 2 bases, and 9 bases had no gene match.